This T cell receptor beta chain is from a study of shared clonotypes between healthy human individuals. The CDR3 loop spans 16 amino acids. The germline V gene encodes CDR1 SGHTA and CDR2 FQGNSA. V lost 2 bases, J lost 0 bases, and 5 bases stayed unmatched. Deep level was the assay's run setting. Sequencing used immunoSEQ multiplex PCR; TCRdb keeps in-frame clones, though not all of them. The table lists around 2.5 million clones, 93% of them singletons. The receptor comes from a young man in good health. Some clones in this sample may be carry-over from other donors' samples. Sequenced: naive CD4+ T cells from PBMCs. Subset here: CD45RA+ positively selected. The chain recombines TRBV7-2 with TRBJ2-3; 7 nucleotides agree with TRBD2. The CDR3 reads CASSLFYSGSTDTQYF. Here the CDR3 DNA reads TGTGCCAGCAGCTTATTTTATAGCGGGAGCACAGATACGCAGTATTTT.